The 2 T cell receptor beta chains below come from one sample, sequenced in a study of T cells after yellow fever vaccination. TCRdb ran MiXCR on the 5' RACE reads and lists one entry per CDR3 protein. This sample has approximately 250,000 distinct CDR3 sequences, with about 7% found just once. The sample here was CD4+ T cells sorted from PBMCs, taken on the day of the yellow fever booster vaccination. The receptors were gathered from a man aged 25-45 years who received the YFV17D yellow fever vaccine.

The V gene is TRBV6-4, the J gene TRBJ2-3; either TRBD1 or TRBD2 may fit D (5 bases each). V lost 2 bases and J lost 8, with 11 bases in between. This CDR3 is built from 13 residues. CDR1 is MRHNA and CDR2 is SNTAGT in the germline V gene. CDR3 amino acids: CASSDLHGTTQYF. The CDR3, as DNA: TGTGCCAGCAGTGACCTCCACGGGACTACGCAGTATTTT.

This clonotype was counted at least ten times. The V and J genes are TRBV4-2 and TRBJ1-5, with D perhaps matching TRBD1 (5 bases). Germline values: CDR1 LGHNA, CDR2 YNFKEQ. This CDR3 contains 18 residues. Trimming left V 1 base short and J 4 bases short, with 20 bases between. CDR3 protein: CASSQGVDSPAGNQPQHF. Here the CDR3 DNA reads TGTGCCAGCAGCCAAGGGGTAGACTCACCCGCAGGGAATCAGCCCCAGCATTTT.